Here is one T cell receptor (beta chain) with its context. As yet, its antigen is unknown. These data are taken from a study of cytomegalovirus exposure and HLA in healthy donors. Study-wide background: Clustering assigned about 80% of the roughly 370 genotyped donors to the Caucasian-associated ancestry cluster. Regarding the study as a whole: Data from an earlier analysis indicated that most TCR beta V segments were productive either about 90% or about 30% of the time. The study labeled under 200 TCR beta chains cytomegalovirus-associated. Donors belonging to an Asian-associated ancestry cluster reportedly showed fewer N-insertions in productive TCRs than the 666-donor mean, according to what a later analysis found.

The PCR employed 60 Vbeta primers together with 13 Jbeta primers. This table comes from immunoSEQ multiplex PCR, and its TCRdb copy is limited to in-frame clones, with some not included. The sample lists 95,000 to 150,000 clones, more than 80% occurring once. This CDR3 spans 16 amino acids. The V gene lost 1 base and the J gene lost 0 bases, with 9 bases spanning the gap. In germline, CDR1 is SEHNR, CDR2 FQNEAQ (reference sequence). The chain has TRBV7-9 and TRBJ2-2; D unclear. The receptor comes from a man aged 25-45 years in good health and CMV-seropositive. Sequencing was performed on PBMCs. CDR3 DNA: TGTGCCAGCAGCTTAGTGGCAGGCGCGAACACCGGGGAGCTGTTTTTT. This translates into CASSLVAGANTGELFF.